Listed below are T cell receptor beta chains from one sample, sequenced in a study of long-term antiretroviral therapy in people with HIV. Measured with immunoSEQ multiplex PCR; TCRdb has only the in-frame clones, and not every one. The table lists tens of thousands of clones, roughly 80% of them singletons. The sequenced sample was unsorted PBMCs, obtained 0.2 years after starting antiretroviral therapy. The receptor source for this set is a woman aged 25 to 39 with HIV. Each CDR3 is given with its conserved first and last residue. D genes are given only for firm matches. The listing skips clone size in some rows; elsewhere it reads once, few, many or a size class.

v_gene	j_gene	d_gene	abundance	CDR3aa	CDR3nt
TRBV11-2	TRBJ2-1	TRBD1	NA	CASSQTGNNRHEQFF	TGTGCCAGCAGCCAGACAGGGAACAACCGCCATGAGCAGTTCTTC
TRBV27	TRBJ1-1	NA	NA	CASSPRTDLNTEAFF	TGTGCCAGCAGTCCAAGAACAGATCTGAACACTGAAGCTTTCTTT
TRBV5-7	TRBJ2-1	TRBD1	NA	CASSWTPSRDRGGNEQFF	TGTGCCAGCAGCTGGACCCCGTCCCGGGACAGGGGGGGTAATGAGCAGTTCTTC
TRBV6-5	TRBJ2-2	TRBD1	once	CASSSQGSTGELFF	TGTGCCAGCAGTTCACAGGGGAGCACCGGGGAGCTGTTTTTT
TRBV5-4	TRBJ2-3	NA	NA	CASSLPGTDTQYF	TGTGCCAGCAGCTTGCCCGGCACAGATACGCAGTATTTT
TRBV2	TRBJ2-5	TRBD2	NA	CASMPSGSKTQYF	TGTGCCAGCATGCCTAGCGGTTCGAAGACCCAGTACTTC
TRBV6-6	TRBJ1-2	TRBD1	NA	CASTLGGAGSYGYTF	TGTGCCAGCACCCTAGGGGGCGCCGGTAGCTATGGCTACACCTTC
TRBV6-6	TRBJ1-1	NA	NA	CASSSAGMTEAFF	TGTGCCAGCAGCTCTGCAGGGATGACTGAAGCTTTCTTT
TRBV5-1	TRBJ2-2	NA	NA	CASSLAYVNTGELFF	TGCGCCAGCAGCTTGGCCTATGTGAACACCGGGGAGCTGTTTTTT
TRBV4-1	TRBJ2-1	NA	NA	CASRHSPANSYNEQFF	TGCGCCAGCAGGCATTCTCCAGCCAACTCCTACAATGAGCAGTTCTTC
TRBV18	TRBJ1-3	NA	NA	CASSPGSSGNTIYF	TGTGCCAGCTCACCAGGCAGCTCTGGAAACACCATATATTTT
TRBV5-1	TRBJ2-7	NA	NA	CASSLVLSTTTRYEQYF	TGCGCCAGCAGCTTGGTGTTATCTACAACGACGAGGTACGAGCAGTACTTC
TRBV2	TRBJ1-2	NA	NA	CASSDSQGGYYGYTF	TGTGCCAGCAGTGACTCACAGGGAGGCTACTATGGCTACACCTTC
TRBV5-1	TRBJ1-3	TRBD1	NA	CASSPGTGPRFGYF	TGCGCCAGCAGCCCCGGGACAGGGCCCAGGTTTGGATATTTT
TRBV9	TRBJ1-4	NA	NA	CASSGDPSGEKLFF	TGTGCCAGCAGCGGAGACCCATCAGGGGAAAAACTGTTTTTT
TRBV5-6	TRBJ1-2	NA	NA	CASSFQHGTLSTKGYGYTF	TGTGCCAGCAGCTTTCAGCATGGGACACTATCGACCAAGGGCTATGGCTACACCTTC
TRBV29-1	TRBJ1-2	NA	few	CSVEGRGIYGYTF	TGCAGCGTTGAAGGTAGAGGGATCTATGGCTACACCTTC
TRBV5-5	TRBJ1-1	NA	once	CASSLAARAEAFF	TGTGCCAGCAGCTTGGCGGCTAGAGCTGAAGCTTTCTTT
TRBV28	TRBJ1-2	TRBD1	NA	CASSTNGGGEYVYGYTF	TGTGCCAGCAGCACAAATGGAGGGGGCGAGTATGTTTATGGCTACACCTTC
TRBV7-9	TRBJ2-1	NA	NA	CASSFVRFNEQFF	TGTGCCAGCAGCTTCGTTCGGTTTAATGAGCAGTTCTTC
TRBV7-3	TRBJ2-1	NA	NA	CASSLGAAGAYNEQFF	TGTGCCAGCAGCTTAGGGGCGGCGGGGGCGTACAATGAGCAGTTCTTC
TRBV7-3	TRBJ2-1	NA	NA	CASSGNTNEQFF	TGTGCCAGCAGCGGGAATACAAATGAGCAGTTCTTC
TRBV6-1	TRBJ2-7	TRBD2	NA	CASRPAASGSYEQYF	TGTGCCAGCAGGCCCGCGGCTAGCGGCTCCTACGAGCAGTACTTC
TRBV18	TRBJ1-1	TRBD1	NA	CASSPTGTGSNTEAFF	TGTGCCAGCTCACCTACCGGGACAGGGAGCAACACTGAAGCTTTCTTT
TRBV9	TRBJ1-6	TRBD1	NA	CASSRDRERGSPLHF	TGTGCCAGCAGCCGGGACAGGGAGCGTGGTTCACCCCTCCACTTT